Presented here are 16 T cell receptor beta chains from one specimen sequenced in a study of blood T cell repertoires in COVID-19. Libraries were prepared by immunoSEQ multiplex PCR; TCRdb keeps only in-frame clonotypes and omits some of them. Of 65,000 to 70,000 clones in the sample, under 85% were seen once. The specimen sequenced was peripheral blood. These receptors all stem from a man aged 60 to 75 with acute or convalescent COVID-19.

This chain uses TRBV10-2 with TRBJ1-2; 10 nucleotides agree with TRBD1. Germline V lookup: CDR1 WSHSY, CDR2 SAAADI. V trimming: 6 bases; J trimming: 0 bases; junction bases outside the gene matches: 1. CDR3 length: 14 residues. This chain's CDR3 is CASSGQGANYGYTF. The CDR3 DNA follows: TGCGCCAGCAGCGGACAGGGGGCTAACTATGGCTACACCTTC.

The rearrangement uses TRBV6-5 and TRBJ2-2; 8 bases agree with TRBD2. Germline assignment: CDR1 MNHEY and CDR2 SVGAGI. J lost 5 bases, V lost 6 bases, and 8 bases had no gene match. The CDR3 is 15 residues long. This chain's CDR3 is CASRPGVAGTGELFF. CDR3 bases: TGTGCCAGCAGGCCAGGGGTAGCGGGGACCGGGGAGCTGTTTTTT.

This chain uses TRBV29-1 with TRBJ1-1; D is possibly TRBD1 (6 bases). Germline V CDR1 and CDR2: SQVTM, ANQGSEA. The CDR3 consists of 13 residues. The ends were cut back, 5 bases at V and 3 bases at J, with 13 bases in the middle. CDR3 nucleotide sequence: TGCAGCGTTCTCAGGGGATATGACACTGAAGCTTTCTTT. This gives the protein CSVLRGYDTEAFF. Based on the CDR3 plus reference TRBV29-1 and TRBJ1-1, the full variable domain is SAVISQKPSRDICQRGTSLTIQCQVDSQVTMMFWYRQQPGQSLTLIATANQGSEATYESGFVIDKFPISRPNLTFSTLTVSNMSPEDSSIYLCSVLRGYDTEAFFGQGTRLTVV.

V usage is TRBV10-3 and J usage is TRBJ2-7, with 7 bases identical to TRBD1. Germline CDR1 is ENHRY and CDR2 is SYGVKD. V shed 8 bases and J 5 bases; nucleotides not matched to a gene: 9. The CDR3 has 13 amino acids. CDR3 in amino acids: CAIGDSNLDEQYF. CDR3 DNA sequence: TGTGCCATCGGGGACAGCAACCTAGACGAGCAGTACTTC.

The V and J genes are TRBV2 and TRBJ1-5; 8 nucleotides line up with TRBD1. The CDR3 spans 16 residues. V shed 8 bases and J 1 base; nucleotides not matched to a gene: 10. Germline-derived CDR1 and CDR2 are SNHLY and FYNNEI. CDR3 residues: CASRGKRTGSNQPQHF. CDR3 nucleotide sequence: TGTGCCAGCCGGGGGAAAAGGACAGGGAGCAATCAGCCCCAGCATTTT.

This rearrangement joins TRBV15 to TRBJ1-4, with D unresolved. Germline CDR1 LNHNV, CDR2 YYDKDF (reference sequence). The germline V and J ends were trimmed by 1 base and 0 bases, with 9 bases remaining between them. The CDR3 runs to 16 residues. As DNA, the CDR3 is TGTGCCACCAGCAGAGGGAGAAGTGCAACTAATGAAAAACTGTTTTTT. It encodes CATSRGRSATNEKLFF.

This chain uses TRBV5-6 with TRBJ1-5, with D maybe TRBD1 (5 bases). The CDR3 runs to 14 residues. Germline V gene lookup returns CDR1 SGHDT and CDR2 YYEEEE. V dropped 5 bases and J dropped 3 bases, with 12 bases sitting between them. CDR3 in DNA: TGTGCCAGCAGTTCGGGACTGCCCAATCAGCCCCAGCATTTT. It yields the protein CASSSGLPNQPQHF.

CDR3 DNA: TGTGCCAGCAGCCTCGACGACAGGGAGCTTAACTATGGCTACACCTTC. Its protein product is CASSLDDRELNYGYTF. The chain combines TRBV3-1 (or the pseudogene TRBV3-2) with TRBJ1-2; 7 nucleotides align to TRBD1. The germline V gene has CDR1 LGHDT and CDR2 YNNKEL (reference sequence). The V and J ends lost 4 bases and 1 base, in that order; junction bases with no gene match: 9. The CDR3 length is 16 residues.

The chain carries TRBV3-1 (or the pseudogene TRBV3-2) and TRBJ1-5; D might be TRBD1 (5 bases). Trimming pared 0 bases from V and 7 bases from J, leaving 13 bases between. Germline V gives CDR1 LGHDT, CDR2 YNNKEL (reference sequence). CDR3 length equals 15 residues. The CDR3 loop reads CASSQDIGVGQPQHF. The CDR3 DNA follows: TGTGCCAGCAGCCAAGACATAGGGGTTGGCCAGCCCCAGCATTTT.

The genes are TRBV4-2 and TRBJ2-5; TRBD2 matches 9 bases. The V and J ends lost 1 base and 4 bases, in that order; junction bases with no gene match: 10. Germline lookup yields CDR1 LGHNA and CDR2 YNFKEQ. This CDR3 has 17 amino acids. The CDR3, as DNA: TGTGCCAGCAGCCAAGGGAGGGCTAGCGGGGTTGGAGAGACCCAGTACTTC. Protein sequence: CASSQGRASGVGETQYF.

The chain couples TRBV3-1 (or the pseudogene TRBV3-2) to TRBJ1-2; 10 bases fit TRBD1. CDR1 and CDR2 from the germline V gene are LGHDT and YNNKEL (reference sequence). V dropped 2 bases and J dropped 7; count of bases not matched to a gene: 10. The CDR3 is 16 amino acids. As DNA, the CDR3 is TGTGCCAGCAGCCAAAGCCGGGACAGGGGAGTTCGTGGCTACACCTTC. This encodes CASSQSRDRGVRGYTF.

This clone was detected a few times. The CDR3 loop reads CASSFASGGPSGEQYF. The CDR3 DNA reads TGCGCCAGCAGCTTTGCTAGCGGGGGGCCCTCGGGCGAGCAGTACTTC. V gene TRBV5-1 combines with J gene TRBJ2-7, with 11 bases matching TRBD2. CDR3 length: 16 residues. The V gene's germline CDR1 is SGHRS and CDR2 YFSETQ. The junction had 10 bases not matched to a gene; V was cut back by 2 bases and J by 6 bases.

The chain couples TRBV6-6 to TRBJ1-1; 8 bases fit TRBD1. V shed 5 bases and J 0 bases; nucleotides not matched to a gene: 11. Germline CDR1 is MNHNY and CDR2 is SVGAGI (reference sequence). The CDR3 is 17 amino acids. The CDR3 reads CASSPHRGEIMNTEAFF. The CDR3 DNA reads TGTGCCAGCAGTCCCCACAGGGGGGAGATTATGAACACTGAAGCTTTCTTT.

This chain connects TRBV27 to TRBJ1-4; D is unresolved. Trimming took off 0 bases at V and 0 bases at J, with 8 bases between the two ends. The V gene's germline CDR1 is MNHEY and CDR2 SMNVEV (reference sequence). There are 16 residues in the CDR3. The CDR3 nucleotides are TGTGCCAGCAGTTTATCGTTCAGGACAACTAATGAAAAACTGTTTTTT. As protein: CASSLSFRTTNEKLFF.

The chain recombines TRBV6-5 with TRBJ2-2, with TRBD1 as a possible D gene (6 bases). Trimming cost V 9 bases and J 4 bases, with 18 bases left between them. The CDR3 is 15 residues long. Germline CDR1 reads MNHEY; CDR2 reads SVGAGI. The CDR3 region is CASTIGTYTTGELFF. Here the CDR3 DNA reads TGTGCCAGTACCATCGGGACATATACCACCGGGGAGCTGTTTTTT.

CDR3 loop: CASSSLLYSYGYTF. In DNA, the CDR3 is TGTGCCAGTAGTTCCCTCCTCTACAGCTATGGCTACACCTTC. The V gene is TRBV19, the J gene TRBJ1-2; no reliable D call. V was clipped by 5 bases and J by 4 bases, with 14 bases between them. This CDR3 has 14 amino acids. The germline V gene has CDR1 LNHDA and CDR2 SQIVND (reference sequence).